What follows are 28 T cell receptor beta chains derived from one specimen sequenced in a study of T cells in Graves' hyperthyroidism and ophthalmopathy (dated by TCRdb to the late 2010s). Libraries came from multiplex PCR. For sequencing, an Illumina HiSeq 2000 was employed. The TCR beta CDR3 regions were amplified from the RNA transcripts. The first round of RT-PCR for the TCR CDR3 was performed with the HTBI primer set and the Qiagen OneStep RT-PCR kit. TCRdb applied fastp at Q25 and MiXCR to the public reads, then kept only in-frame beta chains. Under each unique CDR3 protein, matching rows form one entry showing the most common genes and DNA. The sample contains roughly 560,000 distinct CDR3 sequences, approximately 15% of them found a single time. The top ten constitute about 4% of the sample. Sequencing was done on a sample of blood. The receptors derive from a woman in her thirties or forties with Graves' ophthalmopathy.

This clonotype has at least ten counts. The V call is TRBV24-1, the J call TRBJ2-7; 9 bases are a match to TRBD1. This CDR3 has 14 amino acids. Germline CDR1 and CDR2: KGHDR and SFDVKD. J was trimmed by 5 bases and V by 12 bases; bases with no gene match: 13. CDR3 protein: CAPGWPGQGHEQYF. The CDR3, as DNA: TGTGCCCCCGGGTGGCCGGGACAGGGCCACGAGCAGTACTTC.

This clonotype has at least ten counts. The chain uses TRBV12-3 or TRBV12-4 and TRBJ2-7; the D gene is possibly TRBD2 (5 bases). The V gene lost 6 bases and the J gene lost 3 bases, with 24 bases spanning the gap. The CDR3 spans 17 residues. In DNA, the CDR3 is TGTGCCAGCAGCCCACTTCGGGGTGCTCACGAGGACTACGAGCAGTACTTC. Residues: CASSPLRGAHEDYEQYF.

In this sample, this clonotype turned up many times. The rearrangement uses TRBV10-2 and TRBJ1-1, with D uncertain. Germline loops: CDR1 WSHSY, CDR2 SAAADI. The CDR3 length is 14 residues. Between the trimmed V and J ends, which lost 1 base and 1 base, there was a span of 7 bases. The CDR3 reads CASSEWQTNTEAFF. For the CDR3, the DNA is TGCGCCAGCAGTGAGTGGCAGACGAACACTGAAGCTTTCTTT.

This clonotype was seen ten or more times. The J gene is TRBJ2-2, the V gene TRBV19, with 10 bases fitting TRBD2. This CDR3 has 15 amino acids. After removal of 2 bases from V and 5 bases from J, the junction contained 2 bases not matched to a gene. Looked up from germline, CDR1 is LNHDA and CDR2 is SQIVND (reference sequence). The CDR3 is CASSITSGMTGELFF. CDR3 DNA: TGTGCCAGTAGTATAACTAGCGGGATGACCGGGGAGCTGTTTTTT.

This clonotype came up many times. The J gene is TRBJ2-7, the V gene TRBV2, with 9 bases matching TRBD1. Per the germline V gene, CDR1 is SNHLY and CDR2 is FYNNEI. J lost 0 bases, V lost 8 bases, and 2 bases had no gene match. CDR3 length: 13 residues. CDR3 coding DNA: TGTGCCAGCGGGACAGGGATCTCCTACGAGCAGTACTTC. It translates to CASGTGISYEQYF.

This clonotype was observed a few times. This may be a read error: a much more frequent sequence differs by one nucleotide. The chain couples TRBV6-1 to TRBJ2-7; weak D call: TRBD2 (5 bases). Germline CDR1 reads MNHNS; CDR2 reads SASEGT. The CDR3 spans 16 residues. CDR3 DNA: TGTGCCGGCAGTGATGCGGGCAGGCCGACTACCTACGAGCAGTACTTC. Encoded protein: CAGSDAGRPTTYEQYF.

This clonotype has at least ten counts. The V call is TRBV19, the J call TRBJ1-2; unclear D gene. Deletions cut 3 bases from V and 8 bases from J, with 13 bases between. CDR1 and CDR2 (germline): LNHDA, SQIVND (reference sequence). This CDR3 region has 13 residues. The CDR3 region is CASSIQSEWGYTF. For the CDR3, the DNA is TGTGCCAGTAGTATTCAATCGGAGTGGGGCTACACCTTC.

This clonotype appeared a few times. The rearrangement uses TRBV11-1 and TRBJ2-2, with D maybe TRBD1 (6 bases). CDR3 length: 16 residues. Germline V CDR1 and CDR2: SGHAT, FQDESV (reference sequence). V was cut by 11 bases and J by 0 bases, with 19 bases left in between. The CDR3 DNA sequence: TGTGCCGGCCTGTTGAGGGACATCGCGAACACCGGGGAGCTGTTTTTT. This gives the protein CAGLLRDIANTGELFF.

As regards this clonotype: A much more abundant neighbour one base away suggests this may be a read error. In DNA form, the CDR3 reads TGTGCCAGCATCAGAGGGGGGGTTAGTCCGGCCGGGGAGCTGCTTTTT. The encoded protein is CASIRGGVSPAGELLF. The chain carries TRBV28 and TRBJ2-2; perhaps TRBD2 as D (7 bases). Germline CDR1 reads MDHEN; CDR2 reads SYDVKM. The CDR3 covers 16 residues.

In this sample, this clonotype turned up many times. CDR3 sequence reads: CASSFSGTGGYGYTF. DNA of the CDR3: TGTGCCAGCAGCTTTTCCGGGACAGGGGGTTATGGCTACACCTTC. V is TRBV7-2 and J is TRBJ1-2, with TRBD1 matching 11 bases. CDR1 SGHTA and CDR2 FQGNSA come from the germline V gene. The CDR3 contains 15 residues. V trimming: 3 bases; J trimming: 5 bases; junction bases outside the gene matches: 5.

This clonotype was recorded many times. The chain links TRBV7-9 to TRBJ1-2; D not resolved. V dropped 5 bases and J dropped 6 bases, with 13 bases sitting between them. Germline V CDR1 and CDR2: SEHNR, FQNEAQ (reference sequence). The CDR3 consists of 13 residues. The CDR3 coding sequence is TGTGCCAGCAGCAAAAACAACCTAAATGGCTACACCTTC. Translation gives CASSKNNLNGYTF.

This clonotype was counted at least ten times. The J gene is TRBJ2-7, the V gene TRBV6-2 or TRBV6-3; 11 nucleotides line up with TRBD2. Germline CDR1 is MNHEY and CDR2 is SVGEGT. Trimming at V came to 7 bases and at J to 3 bases, leaving 5 bases not matched to a gene. The CDR3 contains 14 residues. CDR3 nucleotides: TGTGCCAGCACCTTAGCGGGAGGGAACTACGAGCAGTACTTC. It is translated as CASTLAGGNYEQYF.

This clonotype was counted many times. CDR3 in DNA: TGTGCCAGTAGGAGGCCGGGACACGGGTTACCAGAAGAGACCCAGTACTTC. Translation: CASRRPGHGLPEETQYF. This sequence joins TRBV19 and TRBJ2-5; D is perhaps TRBD1 (6 bases). The V gene lost 6 bases and the J gene lost 3 bases, with 23 bases spanning the gap. The CDR3 has 17 residues. Germline values: CDR1 LNHDA, CDR2 SQIVND (reference sequence).

Many counts were recorded for this clonotype. For the CDR3, the DNA is TGTGCCACCAGCAGAGAGGGGGCGAACGATCAGCCCCAGCATTTT. Its translation: CATSREGANDQPQHF. The rearrangement links TRBV15 to TRBJ1-5; TRBD1 might be the D (6 bases). The CDR3 runs to 15 residues. Looked up from germline, CDR1 is LNHNV and CDR2 is YYDKDF (reference sequence). V gave up 0 bases and J gave up 5 bases, with 11 bases separating them.

This clonotype was counted ten times or more. This chain joins TRBV12-3 or TRBV12-4 and TRBJ2-4; D not certain. V was shortened by 8 bases and J by 6 bases, with 14 bases between the two germline ends. The CDR3 runs 13 residues. This CDR3 reads CASGSPVANIQYF. The DNA for the CDR3 is TGTGCCAGCGGCTCACCGGTTGCAAACATTCAGTACTTC.

This clonotype has at least ten counts. V usage is TRBV6-5 and J usage is TRBJ1-5; D call uncertain. Looked up from germline, CDR1 is MNHEY and CDR2 is SVGAGI. The CDR3 covers 14 residues. V lost 0 bases and J 4 bases, leaving 7 bases between the germline ends. Here the CDR3 DNA reads TGTGCCAGCAGTTACTCGTGGGCGAATCAGCCCCAGCATTTT. As protein: CASSYSWANQPQHF.

This chain joins TRBV30 and TRBJ2-4, with 8 bases matching TRBD1. CDR3 size: 15 residues. Germline loops: CDR1 GTSNPN, CDR2 SVGIG (reference sequence). With V trimmed by 0 bases and J by 3 bases, 4 bases remained unmatched. CDR3 protein: CAWSVGQGVKNIQYF. The DNA for the CDR3 is TGTGCCTGGAGTGTAGGACAGGGAGTCAAAAACATTCAGTACTTC.

This clonotype was counted a few times. Given the absence of the conserved phenylalanine or tryptophan at the CDR3 end, a read error is likely. The gene calls are TRBV20-1 and TRBJ2-5, with D possibly matching TRBD1 (7 bases). The germline V gene has CDR1 DFQATT and CDR2 SNEGSKA (reference sequence). Trimming took off 5 bases at V and 9 bases at J, with 25 bases between the two ends. The CDR3 length is 15 residues. The CDR3 region has the DNA TGCAGTGCTTCACAGGGGCTTGGCTTTGGAGGGGCCCAGTACCTC. The encoded protein is CSASQGLGFGGAQYL.

This clonotype was detected many times. The J gene is TRBJ2-7, the V gene TRBV27; 9 bases are a match to TRBD2. CDR3 length: 16 residues. Germline V gene data show CDR1 as MNHEY and CDR2 as SMNVEV (reference sequence). Germline trimming cut 5 bases from V and 2 bases from J; bases unmatched to any gene: 10. CDR3: CASSNHGLASTYEQYF. The DNA for the CDR3 is TGTGCCAGCAGTAATCATGGACTAGCGTCGACCTACGAGCAGTACTTC.

The sample holds a few counts of this clonotype. The chain combines TRBV13 with TRBJ1-1; TRBD1 might be the D (5 bases). V was cut by 0 bases and J by 7 bases, with 18 bases left in between. The CDR3 length is 16 residues. Looked up from germline, CDR1 is PRHDT and CDR2 is FYEKMQ (reference sequence). CDR3 amino acids: CASSLGLMGPRNEAFF. The CDR3 bases are TGTGCCAGCAGCTTAGGCCTAATGGGACCTAGGAATGAAGCTTTCTTT.

This clonotype was counted at least ten times. The chain joins TRBV12-5 to TRBJ2-2, with TRBD1 matching over 10 bases. The trim removed 5 bases at V and 7 bases at J, leaving 7 bases unmatched. Germline CDR1 reads LGHNT; CDR2 reads FRNRAP. CDR3 length equals 15 residues. CDR3 sequence reads: CASGGPGQGNGELFF. CDR3 in DNA: TGTGCTAGTGGTGGGCCGGGACAGGGGAACGGGGAGCTGTTTTTT.

A few counts support this clonotype. This chain joins TRBV15 and TRBJ1-3; D gene unclear. The germline CDR1 and CDR2 sequences are LNHNV and YYDKDF (reference sequence). V lost 5 bases, J lost 3 bases, and 17 bases lay in between. The CDR3 is made up of 16 amino acids. The CDR3, as DNA: TGTGCCACCAGCGGGGAATTTCCCCGCTTTGGAAACACCATATATTTT. This encodes CATSGEFPRFGNTIYF.

The CDR3 DNA reads as TGTGCCAGCAGTTACCGGGGGGCGACATCGGTTGACGAGCAGTACTTC. Its protein product is CASSYRGATSVDEQYF. The chain uses TRBV6-5 and TRBJ2-7; D might be TRBD2 (7 bases). With 2 bases removed from V and 5 bases from J, the gap between germline ends came to 19 bases. The CDR3 has 16 residues. Germline assignment: CDR1 MNHEY and CDR2 SVGAGI.

At least ten counts were recorded for this clonotype. This chain joins TRBV6-1 and TRBJ2-2, with TRBD2 matching 8 bases. The germline V gene encodes CDR1 MNHNS and CDR2 SASEGT. V was pared by 3 bases and J by 0 bases, with 3 bases of the junction left unmatched. CDR3 length: 16 amino acids. CDR3 sequence: CASSEAGLANTGELFF. DNA for the CDR3: TGTGCCAGCAGTGAGGCGGGACTAGCGAACACCGGGGAGCTGTTTTTT.

This clonotype was detected ten times or more. The V gene is TRBV5-8, the J gene TRBJ2-5; D is uncertain. Trimming took off 2 bases at V and 1 base at J, with 6 bases between the two ends. Germline CDR1 and CDR2: SGHTS and YDEGEE. The CDR3 contains 13 residues. The CDR3 here is CASSFNTQETQYF. The DNA of the CDR3 is TGTGCCAGCAGCTTCAACACCCAAGAGACCCAGTACTTC.

The rearrangement joins TRBV6-1 to TRBJ2-7; 10 positions agree with TRBD2. V gave up 4 bases and J gave up 6 bases; unmatched junction bases: 3. Germline V gives CDR1 MNHNS, CDR2 SASEGT. The CDR3 extends over 13 amino acids. This chain's CDR3 is CASSGAGGREQYF. In nucleotides, the CDR3 is TGTGCCAGCAGTGGAGCGGGAGGGCGCGAGCAGTACTTC.

The rearrangement joins TRBV12-3 or TRBV12-4 to TRBJ1-3; D perhaps matches TRBD1 (6 bases). With 5 bases removed from V and 0 bases from J, the gap between germline ends came to 17 bases. The CDR3 is made up of 17 amino acids. The CDR3 DNA sequence: TGTGCCAGCAGTCGGGGGCCGCGGCGGTACTCTGGAAACACCATATATTTT. Translated: CASSRGPRRYSGNTIYF.

This clonotype has just a few counts. A much larger clone differs by one base, so this may be a read error. This sequence joins TRBV25-1 and TRBJ2-2; TRBD2 is a possible D gene (5 bases). The germline V gene encodes CDR1 MGHDK and CDR2 SYGVNS. This CDR3 is 14 amino acids long. In DNA, the CDR3 is TGTGCCAGCACGTCGTCCCCGAGGGCCGGGGAGCTGCTTTTT. Translating gives CASTSSPRAGELLF.